Listed here are 21 T cell receptor beta chains from one sample, sequenced in a study of memory CD4+ T cells and cytomegalovirus serostatus. Repertoires were generated with immunoSEQ multiplex PCR, while TCRdb's copy carries only in-frame clones and drops some. The sample lists over 50,000 clones, around three quarters occurring once. Single viable CD3+CD4+CD8-CD45RO+ cells were sorted as the memory CD4+ T cells. Sequencing was carried out using memory CD4+ T cells from blood. The receptors originated from an adult in good health and CMV-seronegative.

This clone is termed medium-sized. The V call is TRBV19, the J call TRBJ1-1; D gene ambiguous. The ends were cut back, 3 bases at V and 1 base at J, with 6 bases in the middle. The length of the CDR3 is 13 residues. The germline CDR1 and CDR2 sequences are LNHDA and SQIVND (reference sequence). DNA of the CDR3: TGTGCCAGTAGTATGAAGAAGAACACTGAAGCTTTCTTT. Amino acid sequence: CASSMKKNTEAFF.

This clone was detected a few times. The rearrangement links TRBV19 to TRBJ1-5; 7 bases fit TRBD1. With 5 bases clipped from V and 1 base from J, the junction kept 5 bases outside the gene matches. CDR1 and CDR2 (germline): LNHDA, SQIVND (reference sequence). This CDR3 has 15 amino acids. This CDR3 reads CASSVTGWSNQPQHF. As DNA, the CDR3 is TGTGCCAGTAGTGTGACAGGGTGGAGCAATCAGCCCCAGCATTTT. Complete variable domain (other parts from reference TRBV19 and TRBJ1-5): DGGITQSPKYLFRKEGQNVTLSCEQNLNHDAMYWYRQDPGQGLRLIYYSQIVNDFQKGDIAEGYSVSREKKESFPLTVTSAQKNPTAFYLCASSVTGWSNQPQHFGDGTRLSIL.

The chain carries TRBV6-5 and TRBJ1-6, with D perhaps TRBD1 (6 bases). The length of the CDR3 is 14 residues. Between the trimmed V and J ends, which lost 0 bases and 10 bases, there was a span of 10 bases. The V gene's germline CDR1 is MNHEY and CDR2 SVGAGI. The CDR3 loop is CASSYSPTGSPLHF. The CDR3 DNA follows: TGTGCCAGCAGTTACTCCCCCACAGGGTCACCCCTCCACTTT.

DNA for the CDR3: TGTGCCAGCAACATACAGGGGGCTACGGGAGAGCAGTACTTC. This gives the protein CASNIQGATGEQYF. V and J are TRBV2 and TRBJ2-7; TRBD1 agrees at 9 bases. Losses at the gene ends were 7 bases for V and 7 bases for J; bases not matched to a gene: 11. Germline values: CDR1 SNHLY, CDR2 FYNNEI. This CDR3 region has 14 residues.

The chain combines TRBV7-2 with TRBJ1-5; D remains unclear. The germline V gene has CDR1 SGHTA and CDR2 FQGNSA. V dropped 1 base and J dropped 9 bases, with 13 bases sitting between them. The CDR3 is 14 residues long. CDR3 nucleotides: TGTGCCAGCAGCTTAGAGATAGGGCCTAGGCCCCAGCATTTT. This sequence encodes CASSLEIGPRPQHF.

The genes are TRBV6-5 and TRBJ1-1; tentatively, D is TRBD1 (6 bases). Trimming removed 2 bases at V and 6 bases at J, with 10 bases between. CDR3 length: 13 residues. CDR1 is MNHEY and CDR2 is SVGAGI in the germline V gene. The CDR3 loop is CASSYDRRAEAFF. The CDR3 coding sequence is TGTGCCAGCAGTTACGACAGGCGGGCTGAAGCTTTCTTT.

The rearrangement joins TRBV9 to TRBJ2-7; D ambiguous. From germline, CDR1 is SGDLS and CDR2 YYNGEE. The CDR3 totals 12 residues. V was clipped by 4 bases and J by 6 bases, with 11 bases between them. CDR3 bases: TGTGCCAGCAGCCAACTATGGGGCGAGCAGTACTTC. Protein: CASSQLWGEQYF.

The V gene is TRBV5-6, the J gene TRBJ2-1; D perhaps matches TRBD2 (6 bases). Germline CDR1 and CDR2: SGHDT and YYEEEE. V was trimmed by 0 bases and J by 10 bases, leaving 11 bases between them. CDR3 length equals 13 residues. Here the CDR3 DNA reads TGTGCCAGCAGCTTGGCCTTAGGAGGGGAGCAGTTCTTC. The encoded protein is CASSLALGGEQFF.

The chain employs TRBV4-3 and TRBJ2-4; a weak D match, TRBD1 (5 bases). Trimming removed 4 bases from V and 8 bases from J, with 15 bases in between. Germline lookup yields CDR1 LGHNA and CDR2 YSLEER. The CDR3 has 14 residues. The CDR3 protein is CASSRNTGPDIQYF. DNA of the CDR3: TGCGCCAGCAGCCGGAATACAGGTCCGGACATTCAGTACTTC.

There are a few counts of this clone. The chain carries TRBV19 and TRBJ2-5; weak D call: TRBD1 (6 bases). Per the germline V gene, CDR1 is LNHDA and CDR2 is SQIVND (reference sequence). Trimming pared 10 bases from V and 4 bases from J, leaving 16 bases between. The CDR3 has 13 amino acids. This chain's CDR3 is CAIVAGVRETQYF. The DNA of the CDR3 is TGTGCCATAGTAGCAGGGGTCAGAGAGACCCAGTACTTC.

The table lists this clone with a count of one. The V call is TRBV27, the J call TRBJ1-2, with D perhaps matching TRBD1 (6 bases). Germline V CDR1 and CDR2: MNHEY, SMNVEV (reference sequence). V was cut by 6 bases and J by 8 bases, with 16 bases left in between. The CDR3 is made up of 13 amino acids. DNA for the CDR3: TGTGCCAGCAGCCCCCAGGGGTGGGGGGGCTACACCTTC. Translation: CASSPQGWGGYTF.

This chain joins TRBV18 and TRBJ2-5, with D perhaps TRBD2 (6 bases). The germline gives CDR1 KGHSH, CDR2 LQKENI. The V gene lost 2 bases and the J gene lost 6 bases, with 16 bases spanning the gap. The CDR3 is 15 residues long. The CDR3, as DNA: TGTGCCAGCTCACCATTTGGGGGAGGCGAAAAGACCCAGTACTTC. It translates to CASSPFGGGEKTQYF.

This clone has just a few counts. V usage is TRBV29-1 and J usage is TRBJ1-1; a weak D match, TRBD1 (5 bases). The germline CDR1 and CDR2 sequences are SQVTM and ANQGSEA. CDR3 length equals 15 residues. Trimming shortened V by 2 bases and J by 0 bases, and 13 bases separated the two germline ends. The CDR3 region has the DNA TGCAGCGTTGAAACCGGGGGGAGAATGAACACTGAAGCTTTCTTT. Translation gives CSVETGGRMNTEAFF.

This clone was recorded a few times. Here the CDR3 reads CASNRGLLGTGELFF. CDR3 DNA: TGTGCCAGCAATCGGGGGCTCCTGGGCACCGGGGAGCTGTTTTTT. The chain recombines TRBV19 with TRBJ2-2; perhaps D is TRBD1 or TRBD2 (6 bases each). The CDR3 contains 15 residues. Trimming stripped 9 bases from V and 4 bases from J, with 18 bases between. Looked up from germline, CDR1 is LNHDA and CDR2 is SQIVND (reference sequence).

In this sample, this clone turned up once. This chain joins TRBV28 and TRBJ2-3, with 13 bases that match TRBD2. CDR3 length: 16 amino acids. Germline V gene data show CDR1 as MDHEN and CDR2 as SYDVKM. V was pared by 2 bases and J by 5 bases, with 4 bases of the junction left unmatched. CDR3 bases: TGTGCCAGCAGTTTAGGACTAGCGGGAGTGGGAGATACGCAGTATTTT. Translation: CASSLGLAGVGDTQYF.

V usage is TRBV5-1 and J usage is TRBJ2-3, with TRBD2 identical over 9 bases. The V and J ends lost 5 bases and 3 bases, in that order; junction bases with no gene match: 10. Germline V CDR1 and CDR2: SGHRS, YFSETQ. This CDR3 is 16 amino acids long. The CDR3 coding sequence is TGCGCCAGCAGGACTAGCGGAGATCTCCGGACAGATACGCAGTATTTT. Amino acid sequence: CASRTSGDLRTDTQYF.

This clone was seen only once. V usage is TRBV2 and J usage is TRBJ2-7; maybe TRBD2 (5 bases). The CDR3 loop spans 13 amino acids. Germline V CDR1 and CDR2: SNHLY, FYNNEI. V lost 7 bases to trimming and J lost 2 bases, with 12 bases between them. The CDR3 loop reads CASTRGSPYEQYF. CDR3 coding DNA: TGTGCCAGCACCCGGGGTTCCCCCTACGAGCAGTACTTC.

This chain uses TRBV7-2 with TRBJ2-7, with TRBD2 matching 10 bases. CDR3 length: 17 residues. J gave up 0 bases and V 2 bases, and 7 bases lay outside the gene matches. Germline-derived CDR1 and CDR2 are SGHTA and FQGNSA. The CDR3 nucleotides are TGTGCCAGCAGCTTAAGCTGGCTAGCGGGAGTCTCCTACGAGCAGTACTTC. Its translation is CASSLSWLAGVSYEQYF.

The V call is TRBV29-1, the J call TRBJ1-5; maybe TRBD1 (6 bases). This CDR3 region has 13 residues. The V gene's germline CDR1 is SQVTM and CDR2 ANQGSEA. V was cut by 4 bases and J by 5 bases, with 12 bases left in between. The CDR3 region is CSVVGGFDQPQHF. The CDR3 bases are TGCAGCGTTGTAGGGGGGTTCGATCAGCCCCAGCATTTT.

The chain links TRBV2 to TRBJ2-2; 9 bases align to TRBD2. V was pared by 4 bases and J by 0 bases, with 3 bases of the junction left unmatched. CDR1 is SNHLY, CDR2 FYNNEI, per germline. The CDR3 contains 16 residues. The CDR3 DNA sequence: TGTGCCAGCAGTGGCCTAGCGGGGCCGAACACCGGGGAGCTGTTTTTT. It encodes CASSGLAGPNTGELFF.

The V and J genes are TRBV7-9 and TRBJ1-1; D is uncertain. Looked up from germline, CDR1 is SEHNR and CDR2 is FQNEAQ (reference sequence). V was trimmed by 3 bases and J by 7 bases, leaving 6 bases between them. This CDR3 spans 11 amino acids. The CDR3 DNA follows: TGTGCCAGCAGCTTGTTCTATGAAGCTTTCTTT. This codes for CASSLFYEAFF. Variable domain in full (rest from reference TRBV7-9 and TRBJ1-1): DTGVSQNPRHKITKRGQNVTFRCDPISEHNRLYWYRQTLGQGPEFLTYFQNEAQLEKSRLLSDRFSAERPKGSFSTLEIQRTEQGDSAMYLCASSLFYEAFFGQGTRLTVV.